The 20 T cell receptor beta chains below all came from one sample that was sequenced in a study of T cell changes during pregnancy in multiple sclerosis. Profiled with immunoSEQ multiplex PCR; TCRdb holds only in-frame clones, not every one. The table has roughly 120,000 clones, roughly 92% seen once. The material was peripheral blood, obtained before pregnancy. The source is a female donor with multiple sclerosis, enrolled in a pregnancy study.

This chain connects TRBV27 to TRBJ2-1, with 8 bases fitting TRBD1. Germline values: CDR1 MNHEY, CDR2 SMNVEV (reference sequence). Trimming cost V 4 bases and J 1 base; bases outside gene matches: 9. The CDR3 contains 17 residues. The DNA of the CDR3 is TGTGCCAGCAGTTACCAACAGGGGGAGTATTCCTACAATGAGCAGTTCTTC. Translating it yields CASSYQQGEYSYNEQFF.

This chain links TRBV7-2 with TRBJ1-2; TRBD1 is a possible D gene (6 bases). V gave up 5 bases and J gave up 5 bases, with 18 bases separating them. The CDR3 spans 15 residues. Germline CDR1 reads SGHTA; CDR2 reads FQGNSA. CDR3 nucleotide sequence: TGTGCCAGCAGCCCAGGGACATCAATTGGGTATGGCTACACCTTC. This translates into CASSPGTSIGYGYTF.

A note on this clone: The junction departs from germline at one end; a sequencing error may be responsible. This chain uses TRBV5-1 with TRBJ2-7, with D perhaps TRBD2 (6 bases). The germline CDR1 and CDR2 sequences are SGHRS and YFSETQ. The CDR3 covers 16 residues. The CDR3 spells CASGLAPGLQDYEQYF. The CDR3, as DNA: TGCGCCAGCGGCTTGGCACCGGGACTGCAGGACTACGAGCAGTACTTC.

The gene calls are TRBV7-8 and TRBJ2-7; D is ambiguous. Germline V gene lookup returns CDR1 SGHVS and CDR2 FQNEAQ. The V gene lost 5 bases and the J gene lost 1 base, with 12 bases spanning the gap. The length of the CDR3 is 14 residues. As DNA, the CDR3 is TGTGCCAGCAGCCCCAGTTTGCAATCCTACGAGCAGTACTTC. It translates to CASSPSLQSYEQYF.

This clone was counted once. V usage is TRBV28 and J usage is TRBJ1-1, with 7 bases that match TRBD1. The CDR3 contains 14 residues. With V trimmed by 8 bases and J by 3 bases, 9 bases remained unmatched. Germline values: CDR1 MDHEN, CDR2 SYDVKM. The CDR3 coding sequence is TGTGCCAGCGAGAAACAGGGGATTGACACTGAAGCTTTCTTT. Translated: CASEKQGIDTEAFF.

This sequence joins TRBV5-8 and TRBJ1-6; 9 bases are shared with TRBD1. The germline gives CDR1 SGHTS, CDR2 YDEGEE. This CDR3 contains 14 residues. Trimming took 4 bases from V and 10 from J; bases not matched to a gene: 6. The CDR3 DNA reads as TGTGCCAGCAGCGCCCGGGACAGGGACTCACCCCTCCACTTT. The encoded protein is CASSARDRDSPLHF.

This clone was recorded only once. The chain employs TRBV29-1 and TRBJ1-1, with no clear D. V lost 3 bases to trimming and J lost 1 base, with 12 bases between them. The CDR3 is 14 amino acids. Germline V gene lookup returns CDR1 SQVTM and CDR2 ANQGSEA. CDR3 residues: CSVDMRLSNTEAFF. Written as DNA, the CDR3 is TGCAGCGTTGATATGCGGCTGTCGAACACTGAAGCTTTCTTT. Drawing the rest from reference TRBV29-1 and TRBJ1-1, the complete variable domain is SAVISQKPSRDICQRGTSLTIQCQVDSQVTMMFWYRQQPGQSLTLIATANQGSEATYESGFVIDKFPISRPNLTFSTLTVSNMSPEDSSIYLCSVDMRLSNTEAFFGQGTRLTVV.

V gene TRBV5-3 combines with J gene TRBJ1-5, with a possible D match to TRBD1 (6 bases). TRBV5-3 is known as an ORF, though its function is uncertain. CDR3 length: 18 residues. V was shortened by 0 bases and J by 1 base, with 17 bases between the two germline ends. The CDR3 DNA is TGTGCCAGAAGCTTGGCAAGGAAGGGGAGGGGGAGCAATCAGCCCCAGCATTTT. Its translation is CARSLARKGRGSNQPQHF.

The CDR3 region has the DNA TGCGCCACCCGACAGGGGCCAAACACTGAAGCTTTCTTT. Protein: CATRQGPNTEAFF. J is TRBJ1-1 and V is TRBV5-1; 8 nucleotides match TRBD1. Germline assignment: CDR1 SGHRS and CDR2 YFSETQ. V shed 9 bases, J shed 2 bases, and the junction held 6 bases outside the gene matches. The CDR3 contains 13 residues. Supplemented by reference TRBV5-1 and TRBJ1-1, the full variable domain reads KAGVTQTPRYLIKTRGQQVTLSCSPISGHRSVSWYQQTPGQGLQFLFEYFSETQRNKGNFPGRFSGRQFSNSRSEMNVSTLELGDSALYLCATRQGPNTEAFFGQGTRLTVV.

The chain employs TRBV28 and TRBJ1-2; TRBD1 matches 10 bases. With V trimmed by 6 bases and J by 4 bases, 5 bases remained unmatched. The CDR3 contains 14 residues. Germline V gives CDR1 MDHEN, CDR2 SYDVKM. The CDR3 reads CASRYRDRGYGYTF. CDR3 DNA sequence: TGTGCCAGCAGGTACCGGGACAGGGGCTATGGCTACACCTTC.

The gene calls are TRBV2 and TRBJ1-1, with TRBD1 matching over 7 bases. The CDR3 is 12 amino acids. V lost 10 bases to trimming and J lost 2 bases; unmatched junction nucleotides: 4. CDR1 is SNHLY, CDR2 FYNNEI, per germline. The CDR3 loop reads CATQGLNTEAFF. The CDR3 nucleotides are TGTGCCACACAGGGGTTAAACACTGAAGCTTTCTTT.

The V call is TRBV19, the J call TRBJ1-3, with D perhaps TRBD1 (5 bases). The ends were cut back, 6 bases at V and 4 bases at J, with 13 bases in the middle. CDR1 and CDR2 (germline): LNHDA, SQIVND (reference sequence). This CDR3 comprises 14 residues. The CDR3 protein is CASSPSGSGNTIYF. The CDR3 coding sequence is TGTGCCAGTAGCCCCTCAGGGTCGGGAAACACCATATATTTT.

This chain uses TRBV30 with TRBJ1-6; maybe TRBD1 (5 bases). The CDR3 loop spans 14 amino acids. V was pared by 1 base and J by 6 bases, with 10 bases between. Germline V gene lookup returns CDR1 GTSNPN and CDR2 SVGIG (reference sequence). The CDR3 loop reads CAWSDVRVNSPLHF. CDR3 sequence (DNA): TGTGCCTGGAGTGACGTCAGGGTTAATTCACCCCTCCACTTT.

The chain employs TRBV28 and TRBJ2-3, with 7 positions matching TRBD1. Germline CDR1 reads MDHEN; CDR2 reads SYDVKM. The CDR3 contains 15 residues. The ends lost 4 bases at V and 3 bases at J; junction bases unmatched: 7. Here the CDR3 DNA reads TGTGCCAGCAGTTCCTCAGGGGGTCCGACAGATACGCAGTATTTT. It codes for CASSSSGGPTDTQYF. The full variable domain, completed using reference TRBV28 and TRBJ2-3, is DVKVTQSSRYLVKRTGEKVFLECVQDMDHENMFWYRQDPGLGLRLIYFSYDVKMKEKGDIPEGYSVSREKKERFSLILESASTNQTSMYLCASSSSGGPTDTQYFGPGTRLTVL.

The chain recombines TRBV27 with TRBJ2-7; D is unresolved. The length of the CDR3 is 13 residues. The germline CDR1 and CDR2 sequences are MNHEY and SMNVEV (reference sequence). The ends were cut back, 5 bases at V and 3 bases at J, with 11 bases in the middle. The DNA for the CDR3 is TGTGCCAGCAGTCCGACAACAAACTACGAGCAGTACTTC. This encodes CASSPTTNYEQYF.

J is TRBJ2-6 and V is TRBV5-4; 16 positions match TRBD2. With V trimmed by 4 bases and J by 1 base, 8 bases remained unmatched. The length of the CDR3 is 20 residues. Germline lookup yields CDR1 SGHNT and CDR2 YYREEE (reference sequence). In nucleotides, the CDR3 is TGTGCCAGCAGCCCGGGGACTAGCGGGAGGGTCGGGTCTGGGGCCAACGTCCTGACTTTC. Its translation: CASSPGTSGRVGSGANVLTF.

The V and J genes are TRBV14 and TRBJ2-7; D is perhaps TRBD2 (6 bases). The CDR3 is made up of 14 amino acids. CDR1 and CDR2 from the germline V gene are SGHDN and FVKESK. Trimming cost V 2 bases and J 4 bases, with 12 bases left between them. The CDR3 bases are TGTGCCAGCAGCCAAACATCAGGGACTTACGAGCAGTACTTC. Protein sequence: CASSQTSGTYEQYF.

The J gene is TRBJ2-2, the V gene TRBV28, with a weak D call TRBD1 (6 bases). The germline V gene has CDR1 MDHEN and CDR2 SYDVKM. Trimming removed 5 bases from V and 3 bases from J, with 10 bases in between. This CDR3 contains 14 residues. CDR3 in DNA: TGTGCCAGCAGTCAACAGGGATACACCGGGGAGCTGTTTTTT. Translation: CASSQQGYTGELFF.

The chain recombines TRBV5-8 with TRBJ2-3; TRBD1 might be the D (7 bases). Germline V gene sequence: CDR1 SGHTS, CDR2 YDEGEE. With 1 base removed from V and 1 base from J, the gap between germline ends came to 10 bases. The CDR3 is 15 amino acids. In DNA, the CDR3 is TGTGCCAGCAGCTTGATCAGGGGGGGCACAGATACGCAGTATTTT. Protein product: CASSLIRGGTDTQYF.

This chain connects TRBV7-9 to TRBJ2-1, with D possibly TRBD2 on 6 matching bases. The CDR3 has 19 residues. V was cut by 3 bases and J by 2 bases, with 23 bases left in between. The V gene's germline CDR1 is SEHNR and CDR2 FQNEAQ (reference sequence). The CDR3 loop is CASSFRGVPGTPPYNEQFF. The CDR3 DNA reads as TGTGCCAGCAGCTTCCGAGGGGTTCCCGGGACTCCTCCCTACAATGAGCAGTTCTTC.